These 7 T cell receptor beta chains came from one sample sequenced in a study of blood T cell repertoires in COVID-19 (TCRdb year 2020). The library was made by the immunoSEQ multiplex PCR assay. TCRdb took this table from immuneACCESS and kept in-frame rearrangements with V and J called. Such tables lack part of the clones; where checked against another copy, unresolved V genes explain under half of the gap, and the rest is unexplained. Here the sample has 250,000 or so clones; under 90% occur a single time. The ten largest account for approximately 4% of the sample. Source material: PBMCs or T cells enriched from blood (not recorded which). The receptors come from a woman aged 40 to 55 who had been exposed to COVID-19.

The V and J genes are TRBV10-3 and TRBJ2-1, with 7 bases fitting TRBD1. V dropped 5 bases and J dropped 5; count of bases not matched to a gene: 9. CDR1 and CDR2 from the germline V gene are ENHRY and SYGVKD. The CDR3 is 15 residues long. CDR3 DNA sequence: TGTGCCATCAGTCCGGACAGGCTAAATGACAATGAGCAGTTCTTC. Translating it yields CAISPDRLNDNEQFF.

J is TRBJ1-6 and V is TRBV9, with TRBD1 matching over 9 bases. Germline CDR1 and CDR2: SGDLS and YYNGEE. The CDR3 is made up of 16 amino acids. Trimming at V came to 0 bases and at J to 7 bases, leaving 5 bases not matched to a gene. In DNA form, the CDR3 reads TGTGCCAGCAGCGTAGGCGGGGGGACAGGGAATTCACCCCTCCACTTT. This codes for CASSVGGGTGNSPLHF.

The chain carries TRBV15 and TRBJ1-3; a possible D gene is TRBD1 (5 bases). This CDR3 contains 16 residues. Germline CDR1 LNHNV, CDR2 YYDKDF (reference sequence). V dropped 0 bases and J dropped 4 bases, with 13 bases sitting between them. CDR3 residues: CATSRDVGTKGNTIYF. The CDR3 nucleotides are TGTGCCACCAGCAGAGATGTAGGGACTAAGGGAAACACCATATATTTT.

The V and J genes are TRBV6-5 and TRBJ2-5; the match to TRBD2 covers 7 bases. There are 16 residues in the CDR3. V dropped 0 bases and J dropped 1; count of bases not matched to a gene: 5. Germline values: CDR1 MNHEY, CDR2 SVGAGI. CDR3 bases: TGTGCCAGCAGTTACTCGGGCGGGGGACCCCAAGAGACCCAGTACTTC. This translates into CASSYSGGGPQETQYF.

V usage is TRBV28 and J usage is TRBJ1-4; 7 nucleotides match TRBD1. The V and J ends lost 5 bases and 7 bases, in that order; junction bases with no gene match: 10. Germline CDR1 is MDHEN and CDR2 is SYDVKM. This CDR3 is built from 15 residues. The CDR3 DNA is TGTGCCAGCAGTCACCAACAGGGGCTGAGTGAAAAACTGTTTTTT. It codes for CASSHQQGLSEKLFF.

The J gene is TRBJ2-3, the V gene TRBV4-1; TRBD2 matches at 7 bases. The CDR3 has 15 residues. Unmatched junction bases numbered 7, after V lost 3 bases and J lost 4 bases. From germline, CDR1 is MGHRA and CDR2 YSYEKL. CDR3 bases: TGCGCCAGCAGCCATGTAAGCGGGGCCTCAGATACGCAGTATTTT. Translation gives CASSHVSGASDTQYF.

V and J are TRBV3-1 (or the pseudogene TRBV3-2) and TRBJ1-2; D remains ambiguous. The CDR3 covers 13 residues. Between the trimmed V and J ends, which lost 0 bases and 8 bases, there was a span of 10 bases. Germline V CDR1 and CDR2: LGHDT, YNNKEL (reference sequence). The CDR3 bases are TGTGCCAGCAGCCAAGAGGCAGGTGGGGGCTACACCTTC. Its translation is CASSQEAGGGYTF.